The rows below give T cell receptor beta chains drawn from one sample of a study of T cells after posttransplantation cyclophosphamide. Measured with immunoSEQ multiplex PCR; TCRdb has only the in-frame clones, and not every one. Singletons are absent from the sample, which has 15,000 to 20,000 clones. Sequencing was performed on PBMCs, taken after allogeneic stem cell transplant with posttransplant cyclophosphamide. Receptor source: a female patient between 30 and 39 years old who received an allogeneic stem cell transplant from a related donor, was CMV-positive, and had no GVHD. The graft donor may have contributed some T cells. Each CDR3 is given with its conserved first and last residue. The D gene is left open where the match is weak. The size field reads how often the clone was seen (once, few, many) or a class if it is expanded.

J: TRBJ2-2
V: TRBV7-8
size: many
D: .
length: 15
DNA: TGTGCCAGCAGCTCAACCCTGAGGGGGACCGGGGAGCTGTTTTTT
CDR3: CASSSTLRGTGELFF

J: TRBJ1-1
V: TRBV5-4
size: many
D: .
length: 12
DNA: TGTGCCAGCAGCTTGACGGGCACTGAAGCTTTCTTT
CDR3: CASSLTGTEAFF

J: TRBJ2-5
V: TRBV19
size: many
D: .
length: 16
DNA: TGTGCCAGTAGATATTCTGGGGCCGGTTTTGGGGAGACCCAGTACTTC
CDR3: CASRYSGAGFGETQYF

J: TRBJ1-5
V: TRBV6-6
size: medium-sized
D: .
length: 11
DNA: TGTGCCAGCAGTTACTCCGGTCCCCAGCATTTT
CDR3: CASSYSGPQHF

J: TRBJ2-1
V: TRBV27
size: many
D: TRBD2
length: 16
DNA: TGTGCCAGCAGTTTATACGGCGGGAGACTCTTCGATGAGCAGTTCTTC
CDR3: CASSLYGGRLFDEQFF

J: TRBJ2-6
V: TRBV2
size: many
D: .
length: 16
DNA: TGTGCCAGCAAAATTCGACAGAGCTCTGGGGCCAACGTCCTGACTTTC
CDR3: CASKIRQSSGANVLTF

J: TRBJ2-7
V: TRBV6-1
size: many
D: TRBD1
length: 13
DNA: TGTGCCAGCAGTGAAGCATCACAGGGGGTGCAGTACTTC
CDR3: CASSEASQGVQYF

J: TRBJ2-7
V: TRBV13
size: many
D: TRBD1
length: 15
DNA: TGTGCCAGCAGCCAAGAGGACAGGGGTGACTACGAGCAGTACTTC
CDR3: CASSQEDRGDYEQYF

J: TRBJ1-1
V: TRBV4-2
size: many
D: TRBD1
length: 15
DNA: TGTGCCAGCAGCCAGTCCGGACAGGGCGACACTGAAGCTTTCTTT
CDR3: CASSQSGQGDTEAFF

J: TRBJ2-7
V: TRBV7-2
size: many
D: .
length: 14
DNA: TGTGCCAGCAGCTCAGGGGTAAACTCCTACGAGCAGTACTTC
CDR3: CASSSGVNSYEQYF

J: TRBJ2-7
V: TRBV16
size: many
D: .
length: 15
DNA: TGTGCCAGCAGCCACCGACGACAGTCGATCTACGAGCAGTACTTC
CDR3: CASSHRRQSIYEQYF

J: TRBJ2-5
V: TRBV4-2
size: many
D: TRBD2
length: 18
DNA: TGTGCCAGCAGCCAAGATCCGACGGGAGGGAGGTTCGGGGAGACCCAGTACTTC
CDR3: CASSQDPTGGRFGETQYF

J: TRBJ2-7
V: TRBV7-2
size: many
D: TRBD1
length: 15
DNA: TGTGCCAGCAGCTTAGTCGGGACAGGGGTCAACGAGCAGTACTTC
CDR3: CASSLVGTGVNEQYF

J: TRBJ1-1
V: TRBV15
size: many
D: .
length: 12
DNA: TGTGCCACCAGCAGTCCGTTCGGAGGAGCTTTCTTT
CDR3: CATSSPFGGAFF

J: TRBJ2-7
V: TRBV6-6
size: many
D: TRBD1
length: 16
DNA: TGTGCCAGCAGGCAACCAGGGGGACAGGGGGCGAACGAGCAGTACTTC
CDR3: CASRQPGGQGANEQYF

J: TRBJ2-3
V: TRBV23-1
size: many
D: TRBD1
length: 13
DNA: TGCGCCAGCGGACAGGGGGCTGAAGATACGCAGTATTTT
CDR3: CASGQGAEDTQYF

J: TRBJ1-2
V: TRBV4-3
size: few
D: TRBD1
length: 13
DNA: TGCGCCAGCAGCCGGGACAGGGGGTATGGCTACACCTTC
CDR3: CASSRDRGYGYTF

J: TRBJ2-7
V: TRBV7-9
size: many
D: .
length: 14
DNA: TGTGCCAGCAGCTTCAGGGGTGATATTTACGAGCAGTACTTC
CDR3: CASSFRGDIYEQYF

J: TRBJ2-6
V: TRBV28
size: many
D: .
length: 17
DNA: TGTGCCAGCAGTTTAAGACAGGCACTCTCTGGGGCCAACGTCCTGACTTTC
CDR3: CASSLRQALSGANVLTF

J: TRBJ2-4
V: TRBV4-1
size: many
D: TRBD2
length: 18
DNA: TGCGCCAGCAGCGGGGGACTAGCGGGAGGGATGGGCAAAAACATTCAGTACTTC
CDR3: CASSGGLAGGMGKNIQYF

J: TRBJ1-2
V: TRBV6-1
size: many
D: .
length: 14
DNA: TGTGCCAGCAGTGAAGCGCCAGGTTTGAGCGGCTACACCTTC
CDR3: CASSEAPGLSGYTF

J: TRBJ2-7
V: TRBV28
size: many
D: .
length: 13
DNA: TGTGCCAGCAGTGCCCGCCAGGGCCAACAGCAGTACTTC
CDR3: CASSARQGQQQYF

J: TRBJ1-2
V: TRBV19
size: many
D: TRBD1
length: 15
DNA: TGTGCCACTTTCCACAGGGTTCAGGGGGTCTATGGCTACACCTTC
CDR3: CATFHRVQGVYGYTF

J: TRBJ1-5
V: TRBV2
size: many
D: .
length: 13
DNA: TGTGCCACCCTAGGACAGTTCGGGCAGCCCCAGCATTTT
CDR3: CATLGQFGQPQHF

J: TRBJ2-1
V: TRBV6-5
size: many
D: .
length: 15
DNA: TGTGCCAGCAGTTACGCAGGTATCGCGACCAGTGAGCAGTTCTTC
CDR3: CASSYAGIATSEQFF

J: TRBJ1-2
V: TRBV6-1
size: many
D: .
length: 15
DNA: TGTGCCAGCAGTGAAGCCCATGGGGGGGGCTATGGCTACACCTTC
CDR3: CASSEAHGGGYGYTF

J: TRBJ1-2
V: TRBV7-8
size: many
D: .
length: 13
DNA: TGTGCCAGCAGCGTCGGACAAGCCCATGGCTACACCTTC
CDR3: CASSVGQAHGYTF

J: TRBJ1-5
V: TRBV2
size: many
D: .
length: 14
DNA: TGTGCCAGCACCCTGGGACATAGCAATCAGCCCCAGCATTTT
CDR3: CASTLGHSNQPQHF

J: TRBJ2-2
V: TRBV11-2
size: many
D: TRBD1
length: 17
DNA: TGTGCCAGCAGCTCCCTAAATAAGGACAGGGGGACCGGGGAGCTGTTTTTT
CDR3: CASSSLNKDRGTGELFF